Shown below are 4 T cell receptor beta chains from a single sample sequenced in a study of T-cell reconstitution after alpha-beta-depleted transplantation in children. TCRbeta library preparation incorporated unique molecular identifiers. Each CDR3 protein gets one entry after TCRdb re-called the PCR reads with MiXCR. The sample shows some 300,000 distinct CDR3 sequences, about 9.5% of them seen only once. Material: PBMCs, obtained before TCRalphabeta/CD19-depleted stem cell transplant. The receptors were gathered from a boy in the first two years of life with acute myeloid leukemia, due to receive a stem cell transplant.

V gene TRBV5-4 combines with J gene TRBJ2-7; no clear D. CDR1 SGHNT and CDR2 YYREEE come from the germline V gene (reference sequence). V was pared by 0 bases and J by 1 base, with 11 bases between. The CDR3 has 15 residues. CDR3 DNA sequence: TGTGCCAGCAGCTTGGGGGTAGACGGGTCCTACGAGCAGTACTTC. It encodes CASSLGVDGSYEQYF.

This clonotype was counted between two and nine times. The CDR3 ends on some other residue instead of the conserved phenylalanine or tryptophan, so this is likely a read error. This chain uses TRBV7-9 with TRBJ2-7; no clear D. CDR3 length: 13 residues. The V and J ends lost 6 bases and 2 bases respectively, with 11 bases between them. Germline CDR1 reads SEHNR; CDR2 reads FQNEAQ (reference sequence). Here the CDR3 reads CASSLRPPYEQYL. Written as DNA, the CDR3 is TGTGCCAGCAGTCTCCGCCCCCCCTACGAGCAGTACCTC.

This clonotype was counted ten times or more. The V and J genes are TRBV7-9 and TRBJ1-5, with 9 nucleotides matching TRBD1. V gave up 1 base and J gave up 4 bases; unmatched junction bases: 2. CDR3 length: 15 amino acids. Germline CDR1 reads SEHNR; CDR2 reads FQNEAQ (reference sequence). The CDR3 loop is CASSLGTGENQPQHF. For the CDR3, the DNA is TGTGCCAGCAGCTTAGGGACAGGGGAAAATCAGCCCCAGCATTTT.

This clonotype was counted at least ten times. The genes are TRBV4-3 and TRBJ1-1; D gene unclear. The CDR3 loop spans 15 amino acids. Germline V lookup: CDR1 LGHNA, CDR2 YSLEER. V was trimmed by 0 bases and J by 0 bases, leaving 8 bases between them. CDR3 nucleotides: TGCGCCAGCAGCCAAGAGGAGGACGTGAACACTGAAGCTTTCTTT. Translation gives CASSQEEDVNTEAFF.